The clone carrying this T cell receptor beta chain was seen many times. The CDR3 covers 17 residues. The ends lost 7 bases at V and 10 bases at J; junction bases unmatched: 20. The data stem from a study of immune characterization of retroperitoneal liposarcoma. Via MiXCR, TCRdb re-called the PCR reads, giving one row per CDR3 protein. The sample has 10,000 to 12,000 distinct CDR3 sequences, under 35% seen once. The chain has TRBV12-3 or TRBV12-4 and TRBJ2-1, with TRBD2 identical over 9 bases. The receptor was derived from a male donor with retroperitoneal liposarcoma. The sample taken for sequencing was tumor tissue. CDR3 sequence reads: CASTPGRVSGRRYEQFF. The CDR3 DNA is TGTGCCAGCACTCCCGGGAGAGTTAGCGGGAGAAGGTACGAGCAGTTCTTC.